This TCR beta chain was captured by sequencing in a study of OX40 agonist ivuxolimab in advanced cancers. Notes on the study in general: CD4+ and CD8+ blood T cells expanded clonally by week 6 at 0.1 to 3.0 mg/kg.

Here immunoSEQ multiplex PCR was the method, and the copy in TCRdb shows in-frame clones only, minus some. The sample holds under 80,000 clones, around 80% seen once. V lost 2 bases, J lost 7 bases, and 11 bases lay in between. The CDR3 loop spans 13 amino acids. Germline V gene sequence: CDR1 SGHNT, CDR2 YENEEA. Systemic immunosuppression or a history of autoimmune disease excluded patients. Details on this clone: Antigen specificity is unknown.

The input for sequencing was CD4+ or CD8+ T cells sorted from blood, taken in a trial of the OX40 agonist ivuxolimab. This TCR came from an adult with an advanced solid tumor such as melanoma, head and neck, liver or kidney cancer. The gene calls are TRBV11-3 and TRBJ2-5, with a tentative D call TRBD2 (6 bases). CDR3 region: CASSLWGEATQYF. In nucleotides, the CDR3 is TGTGCCAGCAGCTTATGGGGGGAAGCGACCCAGTACTTC.